A single sample is the source of the 10 T cell receptor beta chains below, sequenced in a study of shared clonotypes between healthy human individuals. Only in-frame clones appear in the TCRdb table, and some are missing; sequencing was by immunoSEQ multiplex PCR. Among around 1.6 million clones listed, 98% were seen once. The sequenced sample consisted of naive CD4+ T cells sorted from blood. Subset meaning: CD45RA+ positively selected. The receptor set was obtained from a man aged 25 to 45 in good health.

The chain carries TRBV7-9 and TRBJ1-5, with 8 bases fitting TRBD1. The CDR3 is made up of 16 amino acids. In germline, CDR1 is SEHNR, CDR2 FQNEAQ (reference sequence). J gave up 3 bases and V 5 bases, and 9 bases lay outside the gene matches. The CDR3 nucleotides are TGTGCCAGCAGCAAATTTGGACAGGGCCTCAATCAGCCCCAGCATTTT. Translation: CASSKFGQGLNQPQHF.

The V and J genes are TRBV7-2 and TRBJ2-1, with 9 bases that match TRBD1. CDR3 size: 15 residues. Unmatched junction bases numbered 10, after V lost 5 bases and J lost 8 bases. The germline V gene encodes CDR1 SGHTA and CDR2 FQGNSA. DNA of the CDR3: TGTGCCAGCAGCCCAGGGGACAGGGTTTTGGATGAGCAGTTCTTC. Translating it yields CASSPGDRVLDEQFF. Complete variable domain (other parts from reference TRBV7-2 and TRBJ2-1): GAGVSQSPSNKVTEKGKDVELRCDPISGHTALYWYRQSLGQGLEFLIYFQGNSAPDKSGLPSDRFSAERTGGSVSTLTIQRTQQEDSAVYLCASSPGDRVLDEQFFGPGTRLTVL.

This chain uses TRBV18 with TRBJ1-3, with TRBD1 as a possible D gene (6 bases). Trimming took off 1 base at V and 3 bases at J, with 13 bases between the two ends. The CDR3 contains 16 residues. CDR1 and CDR2 (germline): KGHSH, LQKENI. The chain's CDR3 is CASSPQTGHFGNTIYF. The CDR3 DNA is TGTGCCAGCTCACCACAAACAGGGCACTTTGGAAACACCATATATTTT.

The chain recombines TRBV10-3 with TRBJ2-1; 7 positions match TRBD2. Germline loops: CDR1 ENHRY, CDR2 SYGVKD. This CDR3 is 16 amino acids long. Trimming cost V 0 bases and J 7 bases; bases outside gene matches: 9. In DNA, the CDR3 is TGTGCCATCAGTGAGTCAAGATTGGTAGCGGGTAATGAGCAGTTCTTC. It translates to CAISESRLVAGNEQFF.

The chain has TRBV7-9 and TRBJ2-5; D is possibly TRBD2 (5 bases). CDR1 SEHNR and CDR2 FQNEAQ come from the germline V gene (reference sequence). The CDR3 runs to 13 residues. V lost 5 bases, J lost 7 bases, and 14 bases lay in between. CDR3 region: CASSSWTVGTQYF. The CDR3 region has the DNA TGTGCCAGCAGCAGTTGGACTGTTGGGACCCAGTACTTC.

The DNA for the CDR3 is TGTGCCAGCAGCTTGGAACTAGCGGGAGGGCCAGATACGCAGTATTTT. This encodes CASSLELAGGPDTQYF. The chain links TRBV5-4 to TRBJ2-3; TRBD2 agrees at 13 bases. Trimming removed 0 bases from V and 4 bases from J; junction bases left unmatched: 2. The CDR3 is 16 amino acids. Germline CDR1 reads SGHNT; CDR2 reads YYREEE (reference sequence).

V gene TRBV7-2 combines with J gene TRBJ2-1; 7 nucleotides match TRBD1. CDR3 length equals 16 residues. V was clipped by 6 bases and J by 8 bases; unmatched bases: 16. Germline values: CDR1 SGHTA, CDR2 FQGNSA. The CDR3 loop is CASRSDRAARFYEQFF. In DNA, the CDR3 is TGTGCCAGCAGATCAGACAGGGCCGCGCGCTTCTATGAGCAGTTCTTC.

This sequence joins TRBV9 and TRBJ2-5, with 13 nucleotides matching TRBD2. The CDR3 extends over 17 amino acids. J lost 2 bases, V lost 1 base, and 5 bases had no gene match. From germline, CDR1 is SGDLS and CDR2 YYNGEE. Here the CDR3 reads CASSVTGTSGVQETQYF. CDR3 nucleotide sequence: TGTGCCAGCAGCGTAACCGGGACTAGCGGGGTACAAGAGACCCAGTACTTC.

The rearrangement links TRBV7-3 to TRBJ2-3; TRBD2 aligns across 10 bases. In germline, CDR1 is SGHTA, CDR2 FQGTGA. Trimming at V came to 0 bases and at J to 4 bases, leaving 7 bases not matched to a gene. The CDR3 is made up of 17 amino acids. The CDR3 DNA reads as TGTGCCAGCAGCTTAACGCCTAGCGGGAGCGGAGCAGATACGCAGTATTTT. Protein product: CASSLTPSGSGADTQYF.

The chain has TRBV6-9 and TRBJ2-7; no clear D. CDR1 and CDR2 (germline): MNHGY, SVAAGI. V was pared by 6 bases and J by 2 bases, with 23 bases between. This CDR3 is 17 amino acids long. The CDR3 loop reads CASRRSRPRFGPYEQYF. CDR3 in DNA: TGTGCCAGCAGAAGAAGCAGGCCACGGTTCGGCCCCTACGAGCAGTACTTC.